These 18 T cell receptor beta chains came from one sample sequenced in a study of post-analysis software for immune sequencing data (dated by TCRdb to about 2015). The paper's findings and limits, for the study overall: Significantly higher frequencies in patients than in controls were found for five or six TRBV segments, including TRBV5-6, TRBV5-1 and TRBV20-1.

These receptors are not linked to any known antigen. The method was PCR. TCRdb lists the instrument as Illumina HiSeq 2500. Unique molecular identifiers were incorporated into TCR beta cDNA libraries to reduce PCR and sequencing biases. TCRdb's own reprocessing of the public reads used fastp at Q25 and MiXCR and kept productive beta chains. Merged by CDR3 protein, the rows form single entries marked with the most common genes and DNA. This sample gives 600,000 to 700,000 distinct CDR3 sequences in total; roughly three fifths of them show up just once. The ten largest clones represent roughly 10% of the sample. Input material: blood. The receptor source for this set is a girl aged 2 to 9 with multiple sclerosis.

The chain recombines TRBV29-1 with TRBJ2-7; D may be TRBD1 (6 bases). CDR1 and CDR2 (germline): SQVTM, ANQGSEA. There are 12 residues in the CDR3. Deletions cut 4 bases from V and 7 bases from J, with 14 bases between. The DNA of the CDR3 is TGCAGCGTTGTTTCAGGGGCGAGGGAGCAGTACTTC. This codes for CSVVSGAREQYF.

The chain is built from TRBV3-1 and TRBJ1-2, with D hard to call. Germline V gene data show CDR1 as LGHDT and CDR2 as YNNKEL (reference sequence). The CDR3 totals 13 residues. V was cut by 4 bases and J by 10 bases, with 16 bases left in between. CDR3 residues: CASSPGNRRPYTF. The CDR3 DNA is TGTGCCAGCAGCCCAGGAAATCGTCGACCCTACACCTTC.

This clonotype has a handful of counts. The chain links TRBV7-2 to TRBJ1-2, with a possible D match to TRBD1 (5 bases). Trimming left V 2 bases short and J 1 base short, with 17 bases between. CDR1 is SGHTA and CDR2 is FQGNSA in the germline V gene. The CDR3 has 17 residues. This CDR3 is CASSLLRAGRLNYGYTF. The CDR3 DNA is TGTGCCAGCAGCTTACTTCGAGCGGGGCGCCTTAACTATGGCTACACCTTC.

The V call is TRBV6-2 or TRBV6-3, the J call TRBJ2-1, with TRBD1 matching 7 bases. This CDR3 contains 16 residues. Per the germline V gene, CDR1 is MNHEY and CDR2 is SVGEGT. V shed 0 bases and J 4 bases; nucleotides not matched to a gene: 6. Here the CDR3 DNA reads TGTGCCAGCAGTTACTCGAAAGGGGGCAGGTACAATGAGCAGTTCTTC. Encoded protein: CASSYSKGGRYNEQFF.

The chain joins TRBV10-3 to TRBJ2-1; 12 nucleotides line up with TRBD2. V shed 2 bases, J shed 9 bases, and the junction held 5 bases outside the gene matches. The germline gives CDR1 ENHRY, CDR2 SYGVKD. This CDR3 region has 15 residues. The chain's CDR3 is CAISETSGGPSEQFF. The CDR3 region has the DNA TGTGCCATCAGTGAGACTAGCGGGGGGCCCAGTGAGCAGTTCTTC.

J is TRBJ2-3 and V is TRBV24-1, with no clear D. Trimming left V 2 bases short and J 2 bases short, with 7 bases between. Germline CDR1 KGHDR, CDR2 SFDVKD. This CDR3 comprises 14 residues. The CDR3 sequence is CATSDSSITDTQYF. CDR3 nucleotides: TGTGCCACCAGTGATTCTTCAATCACAGATACGCAGTATTTT.

This chain links TRBV11-2 with TRBJ1-1; tentatively, D is TRBD1 (6 bases). CDR3 size: 15 residues. Germline CDR1 SGHAT, CDR2 FQNNGV. V shed 0 bases and J shed 6 bases, with 14 bases lying between them. The CDR3 DNA reads as TGTGCCAGCAGCTTAGATTCAGGGGTACCAGCTGAAGCTTTCTTT. Translated, it gives CASSLDSGVPAEAFF.

V is TRBV5-1 and J is TRBJ2-1, with 8 bases lining up with TRBD2. Trimming removed 4 bases from V and 8 bases from J; junction bases left unmatched: 8. CDR1 is SGHRS, CDR2 YFSETQ, per germline. The CDR3 has 14 residues. The CDR3 DNA is TGCGCCAGCAGCACGGGAGGGTTCGCGGATGAGCAGTTCTTC. Translated: CASSTGGFADEQFF.

V is TRBV2 and J is TRBJ1-1; 10 bases agree with TRBD1. Per germline, CDR1 SNHLY and CDR2 FYNNEI. With 6 bases clipped from V and 2 bases from J, the junction kept 3 bases outside the gene matches. CDR3 length: 14 amino acids. The CDR3 sequence is CASSDRGPNTEAFF. Here the CDR3 DNA reads TGTGCCAGCAGCGACAGGGGGCCAAACACTGAAGCTTTCTTT. Complete variable domain (other parts from reference TRBV2 and TRBJ1-1): EPEVTQTPSHQVTQMGQEVILRCVPISNHLYFYWYRQILGQKVEFLVSFYNNEISEKSEIFDDQFSVERPDGSNFTLKIRSTKLEDSAMYFCASSDRGPNTEAFFGQGTRLTVV.

The chain carries TRBV6-2 or TRBV6-3 and TRBJ2-1; no reliable D call. The germline V gene has CDR1 MNHEY and CDR2 SVGEGT. V dropped 6 bases and J dropped 8 bases, with 11 bases sitting between them. The CDR3 is made up of 12 amino acids. The CDR3 here is CASSKPGHEQFF. The CDR3, as DNA: TGTGCCAGCAGCAAACCGGGCCATGAGCAGTTCTTC.

V is TRBV6-2 or TRBV6-3 and J is TRBJ2-1, with 11 bases aligning to TRBD2. From germline, CDR1 is MNHEY and CDR2 SVGEGT. The CDR3 sequence is 14 residues long. J gave up 7 bases and V 9 bases, and 8 bases lay outside the gene matches. The CDR3 DNA follows: TGTGCCAGTATAGCGGGGGGGCCGGGAAATGAGCAGTTCTTC. As protein: CASIAGGPGNEQFF.

V and J are TRBV10-3 and TRBJ2-1, with a weak D call TRBD2 (6 bases). The J call is in doubt because the DNA end fits TRBJ2-7 better. Germline CDR1 reads ENHRY; CDR2 reads SYGVKD. This CDR3 region has 15 residues. CDR3 in amino acids: CAISEKGLSYNEQYF. The DNA for the CDR3 is TGTGCCATCAGTGAGAAGGGACTTTCCTACAATGAGCAGTACTTC.

This clonotype was seen once. The CDR3 spells CSEKTLAYGYTF. The CDR3 DNA sequence: TGCAGCGAGAAGACACTTGCCTATGGCTACACCTTC. The chain links TRBV29-1 to TRBJ1-2; no firm D call. The CDR3 sequence is 12 residues long. Looked up from germline, CDR1 is SQVTM and CDR2 is ANQGSEA. The germline V and J ends were trimmed by 7 bases and 4 bases, with 13 bases remaining between them.

This clonotype was seen a single time. The genes are TRBV5-8 and TRBJ2-2, with 10 bases lining up with TRBD2. The germline gives CDR1 SGHTS, CDR2 YDEGEE. The J segment lost 5 bases and the V segment lost 0 bases, leaving 4 bases of the junction unmatched. CDR3 size: 16 residues. In nucleotides, the CDR3 is TGTGCCAGCAGCTTGGGGGATAGCGGGAGGACCGGGGAGCTGTTTTTT. Translated: CASSLGDSGRTGELFF.

CDR3 loop: CASSARTTGRETQYF. CDR3 sequence (DNA): TGCGCCAGCAGCGCCCGGACTACTGGTCGGGAGACCCAGTACTTC. The gene calls are TRBV5-1 and TRBJ2-5; maybe TRBD2 (6 bases). The V end lost 4 bases, the J end lost 5 bases, and 18 bases lay between the germline ends. The germline CDR1 and CDR2 sequences are SGHRS and YFSETQ. The CDR3 covers 15 residues.

The sample holds a few counts of this clonotype. V usage is TRBV6-2 or TRBV6-3 and J usage is TRBJ2-1, with 10 bases that match TRBD2. The CDR3 consists of 16 residues. Per the germline V gene, CDR1 is MNHEY and CDR2 is SVGEGT. J gave up 2 bases and V 8 bases, and 9 bases lay outside the gene matches. CDR3 loop: CASRSGGAVTYNEQFF. DNA of the CDR3: TGTGCCAGCCGAAGCGGGGGGGCCGTCACCTACAATGAGCAGTTCTTC.

The chain employs TRBV15 and TRBJ2-5; a weak D match, TRBD2 (5 bases). Trimming shortened V by 0 bases and J by 0 bases, and 11 bases separated the two germline ends. Germline CDR1 and CDR2: LNHNV and YYDKDF (reference sequence). The CDR3 has 16 residues. CDR3 in amino acids: CATSRDLSRDQETQYF. DNA for the CDR3: TGTGCCACCAGCAGAGATTTATCGCGGGACCAAGAGACCCAGTACTTC.

V gene TRBV7-2 combines with J gene TRBJ2-6; D unresolved. Germline V lookup: CDR1 SGHTA, CDR2 FQGNSA. The CDR3 sequence is 17 residues long. The germline V and J ends were trimmed by 1 base and 0 bases, with 10 bases remaining between them. Written as DNA, the CDR3 is TGTGCCAGCAGCTTAGTGGGATCTTTCTCTGGGGCCAACGTCCTGACTTTC. It encodes CASSLVGSFSGANVLTF.